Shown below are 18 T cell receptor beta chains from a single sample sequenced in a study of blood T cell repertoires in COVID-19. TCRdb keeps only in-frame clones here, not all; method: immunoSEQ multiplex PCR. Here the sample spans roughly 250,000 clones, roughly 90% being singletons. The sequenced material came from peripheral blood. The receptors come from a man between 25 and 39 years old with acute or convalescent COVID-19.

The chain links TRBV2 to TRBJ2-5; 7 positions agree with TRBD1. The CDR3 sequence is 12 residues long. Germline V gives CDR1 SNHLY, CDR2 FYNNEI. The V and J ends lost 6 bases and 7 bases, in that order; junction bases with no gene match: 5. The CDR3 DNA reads TGTGCCAGCAGGGGACAGAGAAGGACCCAGTACTTC. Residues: CASRGQRRTQYF.

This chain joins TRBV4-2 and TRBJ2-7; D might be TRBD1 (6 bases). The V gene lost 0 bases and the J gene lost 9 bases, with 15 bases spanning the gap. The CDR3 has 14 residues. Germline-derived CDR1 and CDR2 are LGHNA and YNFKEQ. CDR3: CASSQELPGERQYF. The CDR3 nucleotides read TGTGCCAGCAGCCAAGAACTCCCAGGGGAGAGGCAGTACTTC.

The CDR3 spells CASSVWASGNTGELFF. CDR3 nucleotide sequence: TGTGCCAGCAGCGTATGGGCTAGCGGGAACACCGGGGAGCTGTTTTTT. This rearrangement joins TRBV9 to TRBJ2-2; 7 bases are a match to TRBD2. CDR1 is SGDLS, CDR2 YYNGEE, per germline. V was clipped by 1 base and J by 1 base; unmatched bases: 4. The CDR3 spans 16 residues.

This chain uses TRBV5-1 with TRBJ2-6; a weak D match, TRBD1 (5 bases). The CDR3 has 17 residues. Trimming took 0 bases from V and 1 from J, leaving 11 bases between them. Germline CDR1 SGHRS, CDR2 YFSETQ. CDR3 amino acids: CASSLGAGLSGANVLTF. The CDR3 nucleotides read TGCGCCAGCAGCTTGGGAGCAGGGTTATCTGGGGCCAACGTCCTGACTTTC.

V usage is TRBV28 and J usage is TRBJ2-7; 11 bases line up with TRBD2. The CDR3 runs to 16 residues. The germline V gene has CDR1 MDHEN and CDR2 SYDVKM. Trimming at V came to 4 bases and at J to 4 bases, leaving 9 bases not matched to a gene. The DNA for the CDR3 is TGTGCCAGCAGTTCTTTGACTAGCGGGATTGGTTACGAGCAGTACTTC. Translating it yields CASSSLTSGIGYEQYF.

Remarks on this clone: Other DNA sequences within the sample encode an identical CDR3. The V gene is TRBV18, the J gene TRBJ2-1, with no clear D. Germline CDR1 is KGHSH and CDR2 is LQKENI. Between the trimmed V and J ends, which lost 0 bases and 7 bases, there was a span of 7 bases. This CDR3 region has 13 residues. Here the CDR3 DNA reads TGTGCCAGCTCACCACCCGCAGGAAATGAGCAGTTCTTC. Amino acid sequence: CASSPPAGNEQFF. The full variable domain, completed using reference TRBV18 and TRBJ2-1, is NAGVMQNPRHLVRRRGQEARLRCSPMKGHSHVYWYRQLPEEGLKFMVYLQKENIIDESGMPKERFSAEFPKEGPSILRIQQVVRGDSAAYFCASSPPAGNEQFFGPGTRLTVL.

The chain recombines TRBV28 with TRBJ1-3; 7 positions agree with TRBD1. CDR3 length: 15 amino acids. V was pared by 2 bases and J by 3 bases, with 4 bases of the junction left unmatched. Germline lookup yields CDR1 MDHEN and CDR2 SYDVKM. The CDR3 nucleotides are TGTGCCAGCAGTTTAGAGGGGGCGGGTGGAAACACCATATATTTT. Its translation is CASSLEGAGGNTIYF.

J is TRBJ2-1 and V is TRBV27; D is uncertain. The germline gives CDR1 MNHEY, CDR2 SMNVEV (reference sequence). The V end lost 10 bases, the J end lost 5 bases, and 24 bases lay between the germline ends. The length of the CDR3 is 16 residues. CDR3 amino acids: CATKWYGLMGDNEQFF. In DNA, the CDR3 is TGTGCCACCAAGTGGTATGGGCTTATGGGTGACAATGAGCAGTTCTTC.

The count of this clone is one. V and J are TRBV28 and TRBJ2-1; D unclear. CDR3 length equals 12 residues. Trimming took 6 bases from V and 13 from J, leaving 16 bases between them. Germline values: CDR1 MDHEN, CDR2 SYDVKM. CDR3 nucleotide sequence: TGTGCCAGCAGCTCCATTCCTACTGTTCAGTTCTTC. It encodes CASSSIPTVQFF. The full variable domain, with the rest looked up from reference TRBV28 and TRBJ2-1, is DVKVTQSSRYLVKRTGEKVFLECVQDMDHENMFWYRQDPGLGLRLIYFSYDVKMKEKGDIPEGYSVSREKKERFSLILESASTNQTSMYLCASSSIPTVQFFGPGTRLTVL.

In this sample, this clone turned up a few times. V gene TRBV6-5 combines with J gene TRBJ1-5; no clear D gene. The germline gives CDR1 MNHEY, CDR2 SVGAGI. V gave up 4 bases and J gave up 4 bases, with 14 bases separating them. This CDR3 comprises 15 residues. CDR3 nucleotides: TGTGCCAGCAGTTTCACCAGAAATAATAATCAGCCCCAGCATTTT. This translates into CASSFTRNNNQPQHF.

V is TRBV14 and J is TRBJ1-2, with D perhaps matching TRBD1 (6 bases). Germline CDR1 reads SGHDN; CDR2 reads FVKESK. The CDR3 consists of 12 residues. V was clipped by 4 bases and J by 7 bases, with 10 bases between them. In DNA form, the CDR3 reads TGTGCCAGCAGCCCACAGGGTTTTGGCTACACCTTC. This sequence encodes CASSPQGFGYTF.

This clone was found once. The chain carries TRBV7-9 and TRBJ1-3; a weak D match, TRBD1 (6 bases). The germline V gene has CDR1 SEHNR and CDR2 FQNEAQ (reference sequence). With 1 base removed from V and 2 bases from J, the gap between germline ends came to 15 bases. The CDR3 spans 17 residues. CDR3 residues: CASSLEGRGITGNTIYF. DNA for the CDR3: TGTGCCAGCAGCTTAGAGGGCAGGGGAATTACTGGAAACACCATATATTTT.

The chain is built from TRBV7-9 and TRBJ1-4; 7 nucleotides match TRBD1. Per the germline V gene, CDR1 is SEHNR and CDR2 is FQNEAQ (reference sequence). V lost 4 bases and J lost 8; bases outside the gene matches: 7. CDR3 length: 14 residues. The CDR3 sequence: CASSSQQGNEKLFF. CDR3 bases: TGTGCCAGCAGCTCACAACAGGGGAACGAAAAACTGTTTTTT.

The CDR3 here is CASSFPGMEEKLFF. The CDR3 nucleotides are TGTGCCAGCAGTTTCCCAGGGATGGAGGAAAAACTGTTTTTT. The gene calls are TRBV28 and TRBJ1-4; maybe TRBD1 (5 bases). V was pared by 3 bases and J by 8 bases, with 13 bases between. CDR3 size: 14 residues. Germline assignment: CDR1 MDHEN and CDR2 SYDVKM.

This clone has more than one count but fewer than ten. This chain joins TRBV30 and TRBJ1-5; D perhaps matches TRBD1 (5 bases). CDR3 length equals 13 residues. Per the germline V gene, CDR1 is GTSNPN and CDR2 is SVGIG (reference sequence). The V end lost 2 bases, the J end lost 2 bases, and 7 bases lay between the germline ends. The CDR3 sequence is CAWSIRGNQPQHF. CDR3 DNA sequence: TGTGCCTGGAGTATCAGGGGCAATCAGCCCCAGCATTTT.

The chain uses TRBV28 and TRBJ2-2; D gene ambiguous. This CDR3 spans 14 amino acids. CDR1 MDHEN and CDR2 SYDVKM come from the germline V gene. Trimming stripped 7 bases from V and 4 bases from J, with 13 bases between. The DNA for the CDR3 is TGTGCCAGCATACCCTTAAAGCCCACCGGGGAGCTGTTTTTT. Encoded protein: CASIPLKPTGELFF.

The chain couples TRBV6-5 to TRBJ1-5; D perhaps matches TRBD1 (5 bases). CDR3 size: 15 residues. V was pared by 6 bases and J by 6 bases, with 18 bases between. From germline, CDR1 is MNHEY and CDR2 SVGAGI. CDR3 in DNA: TGTGCCAGCAGGCCAGGACAAACTTTCGGTCAGCCCCAGCATTTT. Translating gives CASRPGQTFGQPQHF.

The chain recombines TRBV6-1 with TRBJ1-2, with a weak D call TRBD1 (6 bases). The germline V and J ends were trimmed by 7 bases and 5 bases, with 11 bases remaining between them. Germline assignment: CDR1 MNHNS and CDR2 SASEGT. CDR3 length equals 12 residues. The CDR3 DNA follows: TGTGCCAGCATGGACAGTTTGTATGGCTACACCTTC. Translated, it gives CASMDSLYGYTF.